This T cell receptor (beta chain) is drawn from a study of blood T cell repertoires in COVID-19. TCRdb's copy holds only in-frame clones and misses some; the assay was immunoSEQ multiplex PCR. The sample has about 90,000 clones, about nine tenths seen once; the top ten hold 5% to 5.5%. With 0 bases clipped from V and 4 bases from J, the junction kept 7 bases outside the gene matches. Looked up from germline, CDR1 is SGHDT and CDR2 is YYEEEE. The length of the CDR3 is 16 residues. The chain is built from TRBV5-6 and TRBJ2-3, with 8 bases aligning to TRBD2. The clonotype comes from a man aged 45-60 years with acute or convalescent COVID-19. The sample taken for sequencing was peripheral blood. CDR3 nucleotide sequence: TGTGCCAGCAGCTTGGTCGGGCTAGCGGGTGCAGATACGCAGTATTTT. Residues: CASSLVGLAGADTQYF.